This TCR beta chain was identified during a study of T cell repertoires in cytomegalovirus infection. This clonotype was observed a few times. Its target is not known. The CDR3 consists of 17 residues. V shed 4 bases, J shed 4 bases, and the junction held 7 bases outside the gene matches. CDR1 is SGHRS, CDR2 YFSETQ, per germline. TCRdb re-called the reads through MiXCR, storing one row per CDR3 protein. The sample consists of under 250,000 distinct CDR3 sequences, roughly an eighth of them appearing once. Study-wide findings and caveats: Across the ex vivo response, the dominant clonotypes were HLA-C-restricted CMV-specific TCR beta clonotypes.

The clonotype comes from a human donor in good health (CMV status not recorded). Some clones in this sample may be carry-over from other donors' samples. The sequencing input was PBMCs. This rearrangement joins TRBV5-1 to TRBJ2-5; TRBD2 aligns across 16 bases. The CDR3 is CASSPGTSGRALETQYF. For the CDR3, the DNA is TGCGCCAGCAGCCCCGGGACTAGCGGGAGGGCCTTAGAGACCCAGTACTTC.